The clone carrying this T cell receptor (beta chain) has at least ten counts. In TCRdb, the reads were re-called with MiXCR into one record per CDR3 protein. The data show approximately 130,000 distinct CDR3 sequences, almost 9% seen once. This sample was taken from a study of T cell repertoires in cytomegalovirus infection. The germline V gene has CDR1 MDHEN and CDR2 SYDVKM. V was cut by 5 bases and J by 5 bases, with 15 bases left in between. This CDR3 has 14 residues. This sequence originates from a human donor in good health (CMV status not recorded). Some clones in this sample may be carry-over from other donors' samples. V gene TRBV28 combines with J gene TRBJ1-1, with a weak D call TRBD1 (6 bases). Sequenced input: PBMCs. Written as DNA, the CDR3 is TGTGCCAGCAGTCCTAACGGGGGCGGAACTGAAGCTTTCTTT. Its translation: CASSPNGGGTEAFF.